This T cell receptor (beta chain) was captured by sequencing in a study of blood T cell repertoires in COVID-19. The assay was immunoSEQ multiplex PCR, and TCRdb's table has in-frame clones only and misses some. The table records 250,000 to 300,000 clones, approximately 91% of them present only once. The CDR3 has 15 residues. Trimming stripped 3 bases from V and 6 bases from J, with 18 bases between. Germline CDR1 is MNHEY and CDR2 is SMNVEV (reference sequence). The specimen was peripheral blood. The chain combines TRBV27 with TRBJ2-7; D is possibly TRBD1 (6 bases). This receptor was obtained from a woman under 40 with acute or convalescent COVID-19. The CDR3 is CASSFYRDKLTEQYF. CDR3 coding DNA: TGTGCCAGCAGTTTTTACCGGGACAAACTAACCGAGCAGTACTTC.